The rows below give T cell receptor beta chains drawn from one sample of a study of Ad26.COV2.S vaccination and SARS-CoV-2 variants. Profiled with immunoSEQ multiplex PCR; TCRdb holds only in-frame clones, not every one. The sample has approximately 410,000 clones; 92% are singletons. Sequencing was performed on peripheral blood, taken in a trial of Ad26.COV2.S vaccine versus placebo. Receptors were obtained from a person aged 18 to 65 who received the Ad26.COV2.S COVID-19 vaccine or a placebo. Each CDR3 is given with its conserved first and last residue. D genes are given only for firm matches. Rows may omit the clone size; those that give it use once, few, many or a size class.

D gene	J gene	V gene	clone size	CDR3 protein	CDR3 DNA
-	TRBJ2-3	TRBV2	-	CASHGGRDTQYF	TGTGCCAGTCACGGGGGCCGGGATACGCAGTATTTT
-	TRBJ2-6	TRBV19	-	CASSRRNSGANVLTF	TGTGCCAGTAGTCGACGGAACTCTGGGGCCAACGTCCTGACTTTC
-	TRBJ2-7	TRBV19	-	CASRRELGSYEQYF	TGTGCCAGTCGCAGGGAATTGGGCTCCTACGAGCAGTACTTC
TRBD1	TRBJ1-5	TRBV30	-	CAWSVQGDQPQHF	TGTGCCTGGAGTGTCCAGGGGGATCAGCCCCAGCATTTT
-	TRBJ1-2	TRBV12-3/TRBV12-4	-	CASSLDGNYGYTF	TGTGCCAGCAGCCTGGACGGGAACTATGGCTACACCTTC
TRBD1	TRBJ1-1	TRBV19	-	CASSQGQGGDTEAFF	TGTGCCAGTAGTCAAGGACAGGGTGGGGACACTGAAGCTTTCTTT
TRBD1	TRBJ2-5	TRBV2	-	CASSGDRGRGETQYF	TGTGCCAGCAGTGGGGACAGGGGGCGAGGGGAGACCCAGTACTTC
-	TRBJ2-2	TRBV4-3	-	CASSQDAGELFF	TGCGCCAGCAGCCAAGATGCCGGGGAGCTGTTTTTT
TRBD1	TRBJ2-7	TRBV27	-	CASSLGQVSHEQYF	TGTGCCAGCAGTTTAGGACAGGTCTCCCACGAGCAGTACTTC
-	TRBJ2-1	TRBV4-1	once	CASSQDQAAPEQFF	TGCGCCAGCAGCCAAGATCAGGCGGCACCTGAGCAGTTCTTC
-	TRBJ2-5	TRBV18	-	CASSMAGSGQETQYF	TGTGCCAGCTCAATGGCGGGTTCTGGGCAAGAGACCCAGTACTTC
TRBD1	TRBJ2-5	TRBV28	-	CASSSLTGGYYF	TGTGCCAGCAGTTCACTGACAGGGGGTTACTACTTC
-	TRBJ2-1	TRBV18	-	CASSPDLVSYEQFF	TGTGCCAGCTCACCAGATTTAGTTAGTTATGAGCAGTTCTTC
-	TRBJ2-2	TRBV28	once	CASRPPGPRRTGELFF	TGTGCCAGCAGACCCCCCGGGCCTCGTAGGACCGGGGAGCTGTTTTTT
-	TRBJ1-5	TRBV7-9	-	CASSLVSDAWALDQPQHF	TGTGCCAGCAGCTTAGTCTCCGATGCGTGGGCTTTGGATCAGCCCCAGCATTTT
TRBD1	TRBJ1-2	TRBV6-2/TRBV6-3	-	CASSSQKQGYGYTF	TGTGCCAGCAGTTCTCAGAAACAGGGGTATGGCTACACCTTC
-	TRBJ2-7	TRBV5-1	-	CASSLGVGAYEQYF	TGCGCCAGCAGCTTGGGCGTCGGGGCCTACGAGCAGTACTTC
TRBD1	TRBJ2-7	TRBV19	-	CASSLGQGSSYEQYF	TGTGCCAGTAGTCTCGGACAGGGTAGCTCCTACGAGCAGTACTTC
TRBD2	TRBJ2-1	TRBV4-3	-	CASSQDQGLAPEQFF	TGCGCCAGCAGCCAAGATCAGGGACTAGCGCCGGAGCAGTTCTTC
-	TRBJ1-2	TRBV18	-	CASSPDSNYGYTF	TGTGCCAGCTCACCGGACAGCAACTATGGCTACACCTTC
-	TRBJ2-3	TRBV5-4	-	CASSLEVSRTDTQYF	TGTGCCAGCAGCTTGGAGGTCAGCCGCACAGATACGCAGTATTTT
TRBD2	TRBJ2-5	TRBV18	once	CASSRGTSYETQYF	TGTGCCAGCTCACGTGGGACTAGCTACGAGACCCAGTACTTC